Below are 21 T cell receptor beta chains sequenced from a single sample in a study of T cells after yellow fever vaccination. TCRdb re-called the 5' RACE reads through MiXCR, storing one row per CDR3 protein. The sample has tens of thousands of distinct CDR3 sequences, about 7% seen once. The sequences come from CD8+ T cells sorted from PBMCs, collected 15 days after the yellow fever booster vaccination. The receptors here all came from a man aged 30-40 years who received the YFV17D yellow fever vaccine.

This clonotype showed up many times. CDR3 nucleotide sequence: TGCAGCGTTGAACGTACTAGCGGGAGTTGGGAGCAGTTCTTC. Translating it yields CSVERTSGSWEQFF. This sequence joins TRBV29-1 and TRBJ2-1; 11 bases are shared with TRBD2. After removal of 2 bases from V and 10 bases from J, the junction contained 7 bases not matched to a gene. The CDR3 length is 14 residues. Looked up from germline, CDR1 is SQVTM and CDR2 is ANQGSEA.

In this sample, this clonotype turned up many times. V usage is TRBV29-1 and J usage is TRBJ2-5; 8 bases align to TRBD1. V shed 1 base and J 3 bases; nucleotides not matched to a gene: 1. Looked up from germline, CDR1 is SQVTM and CDR2 is ANQGSEA. The CDR3 has 13 residues. The CDR3, as DNA: TGCAGCGTTGAAGGGACAGGGAAAGAGACCCAGTACTTC. Its protein product is CSVEGTGKETQYF.

This clonotype was counted ten times or more. The gene calls are TRBV24-1 and TRBJ2-1; 9 bases match TRBD1. CDR3 length equals 15 residues. Trimming took 4 bases from V and 4 from J; bases not matched to a gene: 4. Germline lookup yields CDR1 KGHDR and CDR2 SFDVKD. Written as DNA, the CDR3 is TGTGCCACCAGTGAGACAGGGGGACCGTACAATGAGCAGTTCTTC. Its translation is CATSETGGPYNEQFF.

In its sample, this clonotype was seen many times. V is TRBV10-2 and J is TRBJ2-1; D perhaps matches TRBD2 (5 bases). Germline-derived CDR1 and CDR2 are WSHSY and SAAADI. V was pared by 2 bases and J by 9 bases, with 14 bases between. This CDR3 contains 14 residues. The CDR3 here is CASSETSVYGEQFF. CDR3 nucleotides: TGCGCCAGCAGTGAGACTAGTGTTTACGGTGAGCAGTTCTTC.

This clonotype appeared many times. CDR3 sequence: CASSYLGQGAREQYF. CDR3 bases: TGTGCCAGCAGTTACCTGGGACAGGGGGCGCGAGAGCAGTACTTC. The chain joins TRBV6-5 to TRBJ2-7; TRBD1 aligns across 12 bases. V shed 2 bases and J 7 bases; nucleotides not matched to a gene: 6. Germline CDR1 and CDR2: MNHEY and SVGAGI. This CDR3 has 15 amino acids.

This clonotype was picked up many times. The V gene is TRBV5-1, the J gene TRBJ2-1, with 12 positions matching TRBD1. The germline V gene encodes CDR1 SGHRS and CDR2 YFSETQ. This CDR3 contains 14 residues. The V segment lost 4 bases and the J segment 9 bases; nucleotides outside the gene matches: 5. CDR3 nucleotides: TGCGCCAGCAGCCCCGGGACAGGGGGCGTTGAGCAGTTCTTC. Its translation is CASSPGTGGVEQFF.

This clonotype was counted ten times or more. The rearrangement joins TRBV29-1 to TRBJ2-1; 11 bases line up with TRBD1. Germline CDR1 reads SQVTM; CDR2 reads ANQGSEA. The CDR3 totals 13 residues. The V gene end was trimmed by 7 bases and the J gene end by 4 bases; junction bases not matched to a gene: 3. Here the CDR3 DNA reads TGCAGCGCCCGGGACAGGGGGTACAATGAGCAGTTCTTC. Translated, it gives CSARDRGYNEQFF.

In its sample, this clonotype was seen many times. The V and J genes are TRBV4-3 and TRBJ2-7; tentatively, D is TRBD2 (6 bases). Germline CDR1 LGHNA, CDR2 YSLEER. The V and J ends lost 0 bases and 2 bases respectively, with 20 bases between them. The CDR3 loop spans 18 amino acids. For the CDR3, the DNA is TGCGCCAGCAGCCAAGAGATCCCTTCTCCGGGACTTCCCTACGAGCAGTACTTC. Translated, it gives CASSQEIPSPGLPYEQYF.

The chain joins TRBV5-1 to TRBJ2-7; either TRBD1 or TRBD2 may fit D (5 bases each). CDR3 length: 16 amino acids. The germline CDR1 and CDR2 sequences are SGHRS and YFSETQ. V lost 2 bases and J 2 bases, leaving 17 bases between the germline ends. DNA of the CDR3: TGCGCCAGCAGCTTCTCCCCGGGACGGCAAGCCTACGAGCAGTACTTC. This encodes CASSFSPGRQAYEQYF.

This clonotype was found many times. The chain recombines TRBV6-1 with TRBJ2-3, with TRBD2 matching 11 bases. Germline values: CDR1 MNHNS, CDR2 SASEGT. CDR3 length: 17 amino acids. With V trimmed by 6 bases and J by 3 bases, 11 bases remained unmatched. The CDR3 loop reads CASSHPGLADPTDTQYF. Here the CDR3 DNA reads TGTGCCAGCAGCCACCCGGGACTAGCGGACCCTACAGATACGCAGTATTTT.

This clonotype was observed at least ten times. This chain links TRBV7-9 with TRBJ2-5, with TRBD1 matching over 8 bases. Germline values: CDR1 SEHNR, CDR2 FQNEAQ (reference sequence). The CDR3 runs to 16 residues. The V and J ends lost 4 bases and 1 base, in that order; junction bases with no gene match: 8. CDR3 sequence reads: CASSYGQGGFQETQYF. CDR3 DNA: TGTGCCAGCAGCTACGGACAGGGAGGTTTCCAAGAGACCCAGTACTTC.

This clonotype was counted at least ten times. The chain uses TRBV27 and TRBJ1-2; D unresolved. The CDR3 has 13 residues. Deletions cut 4 bases from V and 2 bases from J, with 8 bases between. The germline gives CDR1 MNHEY, CDR2 SMNVEV (reference sequence). CDR3 in DNA: TGTGCCAGCAGTTACGGGGTCAACTATGGCTACACCTTC. It yields the protein CASSYGVNYGYTF.

The sample holds many counts of this clonotype. The chain joins TRBV7-6 to TRBJ2-7, with D perhaps matching TRBD1 (7 bases). CDR1 is SGHVS and CDR2 is FNYEAQ in the germline V gene. The germline V and J ends were trimmed by 5 bases and 0 bases, with 14 bases remaining between them. The CDR3 is made up of 15 amino acids. CDR3 coding DNA: TGTGCCAGCAGCCCCGCGGGACAGAGCTCCTACGAGCAGTACTTC. Translating gives CASSPAGQSSYEQYF.

The chain combines TRBV20-1 with TRBJ2-6; TRBD2 aligns across 8 bases. This CDR3 comprises 16 residues. Germline V gives CDR1 DFQATT, CDR2 SNEGSKA (reference sequence). Trimming at V came to 5 bases and at J to 0 bases, leaving 6 bases not matched to a gene. The CDR3 DNA reads TGCAGTGCTTTACTAGCGGAAAGCTCTGGGGCCAACGTCCTGACTTTC. Translation gives CSALLAESSGANVLTF.

This clonotype appeared many times. V is TRBV7-8 and J is TRBJ1-4, with TRBD1 matching over 9 bases. There are 19 residues in the CDR3. The junction had 10 bases not matched to a gene; V was cut back by 2 bases and J by 0 bases. CDR1 SGHVS and CDR2 FQNEAQ come from the germline V gene. The CDR3 DNA is TGTGCCAGCAGCTTACCGGGGACAGGGCCCGCCGCAACTAATGAAAAACTGTTTTTT. This codes for CASSLPGTGPAATNEKLFF.

Ten or more counts support this clonotype. J is TRBJ2-5 and V is TRBV7-9; 8 positions match TRBD1. The junction had 6 bases not matched to a gene; V was cut back by 5 bases and J by 4 bases. Germline values: CDR1 SEHNR, CDR2 FQNEAQ (reference sequence). The CDR3 totals 14 residues. CDR3 sequence reads: CASSLQGGGETQYF. CDR3 DNA: TGTGCCAGCAGCCTACAGGGGGGAGGAGAGACCCAGTACTTC.

This clonotype showed up many times. The rearrangement links TRBV3-1 to TRBJ2-2, with TRBD1 identical over 7 bases. CDR3 length: 17 amino acids. The ends lost 1 base at V and 5 bases at J; junction bases unmatched: 10. Germline CDR1 and CDR2: LGHDT and YNNKEL (reference sequence). The CDR3 loop is CASSQAPTGRATGELFF. The CDR3 DNA reads TGTGCCAGCAGCCAAGCTCCGACAGGGCGGGCGACCGGGGAGCTGTTTTTT.

This chain joins TRBV7-2 and TRBJ1-5; no definite D call. Trimming pared 4 bases from V and 2 bases from J, leaving 9 bases between. CDR1 and CDR2 from the germline V gene are SGHTA and FQGNSA. The CDR3 is made up of 14 amino acids. CDR3 nucleotides: TGTGCCAGCAGCTGGTCCTTTGGCAATCAGCCCCAGCATTTT. Translation: CASSWSFGNQPQHF.

The table lists this clonotype with many counts. The chain uses TRBV9 and TRBJ2-7, with D perhaps TRBD2 (6 bases). The V end was cut by 4 bases, the J end by 0 bases, with 11 bases between. The CDR3 has 14 amino acids. CDR1 and CDR2 from the germline V gene are SGDLS and YYNGEE. CDR3 loop: CASSLGTGSYEQYF. In nucleotides, the CDR3 is TGTGCCAGCAGCTTGGGGACTGGCTCCTACGAGCAGTACTTC.

About this clonotype: A much larger clone lies one base from this, so it may be a read error. The chain links TRBV10-3 to TRBJ1-1, with D possibly matching TRBD1 (5 bases). The CDR3 consists of 14 residues. Germline values: CDR1 ENHRY, CDR2 SYGVKD. V was clipped by 7 bases and J by 4 bases, with 16 bases between them. CDR3 region: CAINDGGGTTEAFF. The CDR3 region has the DNA TGTGCCATCAACGACGGGGGTGGGACCACTGAAGCTTTCTTT.

This clonotype was recorded many times. CDR3 amino acids: CASSGALAGHNEQFF. The CDR3 DNA sequence: TGTGCCAGCAGCGGAGCTTTAGCGGGGCACAATGAGCAGTTCTTC. The gene calls are TRBV7-2 and TRBJ2-1; 8 bases map to TRBD2. The germline gives CDR1 SGHTA, CDR2 FQGNSA. Losses at the gene ends were 5 bases for V and 5 bases for J; bases not matched to a gene: 8. There are 15 residues in the CDR3.